The 15 T cell receptor beta chains below all came from one sample that was sequenced in a study of cytomegalovirus exposure and HLA in healthy donors. Primers: 60 Vbeta forward and 13 Jbeta reverse. The table came from immunoSEQ multiplex PCR; TCRdb's copy has only in-frame clones and leaves some out. The sample shows about 130,000 clones, approximately 80% of them seen only once. Sequenced material: PBMCs. Receptors originate from a woman in her forties in good health and CMV-seropositive.

The chain is built from TRBV27 and TRBJ2-7; possible D gene TRBD2, 7 bases. V lost 3 bases and J 5 bases, leaving 14 bases between the germline ends. The V gene's germline CDR1 is MNHEY and CDR2 SMNVEV (reference sequence). CDR3 length: 14 amino acids. Here the CDR3 reads CASSFHTGRDEQYF. CDR3 coding DNA: TGTGCCAGCAGTTTCCATACAGGGAGGGACGAGCAGTACTTC.

CDR3 DNA sequence: TGTGCCAGCAGCCACCATAGATCTTCGGAGACCCAGTACTTC. Protein: CASSHHRSSETQYF. The J gene is TRBJ2-5, the V gene TRBV14; no clear D. V lost 3 bases and J lost 5, with 13 bases in between. The CDR3 extends over 14 amino acids. Germline V gives CDR1 SGHDN, CDR2 FVKESK.

The genes are TRBV10-3 and TRBJ2-3; 11 nucleotides agree with TRBD2. The J segment lost 0 bases and the V segment lost 8 bases, leaving 7 bases of the junction unmatched. Germline V gene lookup returns CDR1 ENHRY and CDR2 SYGVKD. This CDR3 has 16 amino acids. The CDR3 DNA sequence: TGTGCCATCCTAGCGGGGGGATCCCCTAGCACAGATACGCAGTATTTT. It is translated as CAILAGGSPSTDTQYF.

The chain joins TRBV13 to TRBJ1-5, with 8 nucleotides matching TRBD1. With V trimmed by 4 bases and J by 4 bases, 3 bases remained unmatched. Germline V lookup: CDR1 PRHDT, CDR2 FYEKMQ (reference sequence). This CDR3 is 14 amino acids long. In DNA form, the CDR3 reads TGTGCCAGCAGCTCGGACAGGGCAAATCAGCCCCAGCATTTT. Its translation is CASSSDRANQPQHF.

The chain has TRBV7-2 and TRBJ2-3, with D tentatively TRBD2 (6 bases). V was pared by 5 bases and J by 5 bases, with 17 bases between. The CDR3 loop spans 15 amino acids. The germline CDR1 and CDR2 sequences are SGHTA and FQGNSA. The CDR3: CASSPHRRAGDTQYF. The CDR3 nucleotides read TGTGCCAGCAGCCCGCACAGGAGGGCAGGAGATACGCAGTATTTT.

The chain combines TRBV10-3 with TRBJ1-1; unclear D gene. The ends were cut back, 6 bases at V and 8 bases at J, with 13 bases in the middle. The CDR3 has 12 residues. Germline CDR1 and CDR2: ENHRY and SYGVKD. The CDR3 DNA reads TGTGCCATCAGGGGGTCCGGGATAGAAGCTTTCTTT. Its translation is CAIRGSGIEAFF.

V gene TRBV7-9 combines with J gene TRBJ1-1; TRBD1 agrees at 7 bases. J lost 6 bases, V lost 3 bases, and 4 bases had no gene match. Looked up from germline, CDR1 is SEHNR and CDR2 is FQNEAQ (reference sequence). The CDR3 is made up of 13 amino acids. CDR3 bases: TGTGCCAGCAGCTTTACAGGGGCCCCTGAAGCTTTCTTT. Translating it yields CASSFTGAPEAFF.

The gene calls are TRBV28 and TRBJ1-2; the D gene is possibly TRBD1 (6 bases). The germline gives CDR1 MDHEN, CDR2 SYDVKM. This CDR3 contains 18 residues. V lost 5 bases and J 4 bases, leaving 26 bases between the germline ends. The CDR3 coding sequence is TGTGCCAGCAGTGGAACAGGGAAATGGGTTTATCTGAGCTATGGCTACACCTTC. Translating it yields CASSGTGKWVYLSYGYTF.

This clone has a handful of counts. This rearrangement joins TRBV10-3 to TRBJ1-5, with TRBD1 identical over 9 bases. V trimming: 3 bases; J trimming: 6 bases; junction bases outside the gene matches: 6. Per the germline V gene, CDR1 is ENHRY and CDR2 is SYGVKD. The CDR3 contains 15 residues. The CDR3 loop reads CAISEGDREIQPQHF. In DNA form, the CDR3 reads TGTGCCATCAGTGAAGGGGACAGGGAGATTCAGCCCCAGCATTTT.

The V gene is TRBV10-3, the J gene TRBJ1-4; tentative D call: TRBD1 (6 bases). The CDR3 has 13 residues. Trimming pared 8 bases from V and 3 bases from J, leaving 10 bases between. Germline V gene data show CDR1 as ENHRY and CDR2 as SYGVKD. CDR3 residues: CAIGDRPNEKLFF. CDR3 bases: TGTGCCATCGGCGACAGGCCTAATGAAAAACTGTTTTTT.

This clone was recorded once. The chain employs TRBV4-1 and TRBJ2-3; 7 nucleotides match TRBD2. The CDR3 length is 16 residues. The trim removed 8 bases at V and 2 bases at J, leaving 13 bases unmatched. Germline values: CDR1 MGHRA, CDR2 YSYEKL. DNA for the CDR3: TGCGCCAGCCACCAACCATTAGCGGGTCCCACAGATACGCAGTATTTT. It yields the protein CASHQPLAGPTDTQYF.

V gene TRBV13 combines with J gene TRBJ2-3; D is possibly TRBD1 (5 bases). V dropped 1 base and J dropped 4 bases, with 12 bases sitting between them. From germline, CDR1 is PRHDT and CDR2 FYEKMQ (reference sequence). CDR3 length: 15 amino acids. Here the CDR3 reads CASSLVRGNADTQYF. The CDR3 DNA is TGTGCCAGCAGCTTAGTAAGGGGAAATGCAGATACGCAGTATTTT.

This chain links TRBV11-1 with TRBJ2-3, with no clear D. V shed 3 bases and J shed 4 bases, with 5 bases lying between them. The length of the CDR3 is 12 residues. CDR1 is SGHAT and CDR2 is FQDESV in the germline V gene (reference sequence). The CDR3 region has the DNA TGTGCCAGCAGCTTGAGGTCAGATACGCAGTATTTT. Amino acid sequence: CASSLRSDTQYF.

This clone has more than one count but fewer than ten. CDR3 region: CANRGVEETQYF. CDR3 nucleotides: TGTGCCAACCGGGGGGTTGAAGAGACCCAGTACTTC. The V call is TRBV2, the J call TRBJ2-5; TRBD2 agrees at 7 bases. Trimming at V came to 10 bases and at J to 3 bases, leaving 5 bases not matched to a gene. This CDR3 spans 12 amino acids. Germline V gene data show CDR1 as SNHLY and CDR2 as FYNNEI. Looking up the rest from reference TRBV2 and TRBJ2-5 gives the full variable domain: EPEVTQTPSHQVTQMGQEVILRCVPISNHLYFYWYRQILGQKVEFLVSFYNNEISEKSEIFDDQFSVERPDGSNFTLKIRSTKLEDSAMYFCANRGVEETQYFGPGTRLLVL.

The chain recombines TRBV11-2 with TRBJ1-1; 10 nucleotides agree with TRBD1. Germline CDR1 reads SGHAT; CDR2 reads FQNNGV. Germline trimming cut 5 bases from V and 3 bases from J; bases unmatched to any gene: 6. This CDR3 has 15 residues. CDR3 nucleotide sequence: TGTGCCAGCAGCGTCCTGGGACAGGGGCACACTGAAGCTTTCTTT. Residues: CASSVLGQGHTEAFF. Supplemented by reference TRBV11-2 and TRBJ1-1, the full variable domain reads EAGVAQSPRYKIIEKRQSVAFWCNPISGHATLYWYQQILGQGPKLLIQFQNNGVVDDSQLPKDRFSAERLKGVDSTLKIQPAKLEDSAVYLCASSVLGQGHTEAFFGQGTRLTVV.